This TCR beta chain was observed in a study of CD8+ T cells in alopecia areata. Study-level points and caveats: Lesional scalp, especially alopecia totalis/universalis, showed higher clonality than normal scalp.

Comments on this clone: Antigen specificity is unknown.

The sequencing template was cDNA reverse transcribed from extracted RNA. Method: immunoSEQ multiplex PCR; TCRdb's copy keeps in-frame clones and lacks some. The data hold about 150,000 clones, with 45% to 55% observed a single time. This CDR3 is built from 17 residues. Trimming pared 11 bases from V and 0 bases from J, leaving 23 bases between. CDR1 and CDR2 from the germline V gene are LNHNV and YYDKDF (reference sequence). Obtained from alopecia areata patients were lesional scalp punch biopsies along with peripheral blood. This material consisted of CD8+ T cells sorted from blood, taken at week 0. This rearrangement joins TRBV15 to TRBJ2-1, with D perhaps matching TRBD1 or TRBD2 (5 bases each). The sequence derives from a human donor with alopecia areata. The CDR3 loop reads CAPSSGGRQRSYNEQFF. CDR3 coding DNA: TGTGCCCCCTCGTCTGGGGGTAGGCAACGCTCCTACAATGAGCAGTTCTTC.